A single sample gave rise to the 31 T cell receptor beta chains below, sequenced in a study of ipilimumab plus nivolumab after autologous stem cell transplantation. Repertoires were generated with immunoSEQ multiplex PCR, while TCRdb's copy carries only in-frame clones and drops some. The table includes 15,000 to 20,000 clones, around 80% detected once. The sequences come from PBMCs, collected in a trial of ipilimumab plus nivolumab as post-transplant consolidation. The origin of the receptors is a male donor with diffuse large B-cell lymphoma.

CDR3 sequence (DNA): TGTGCCAGCAGAGCCACAGGGGGCTCGAGCTCTGGAAACACCATATATTTT. Protein product: CASRATGGSSSGNTIYF. The chain uses TRBV7-8 and TRBJ1-3, with 9 positions matching TRBD1. The CDR3 covers 17 residues. V gave up 6 bases and J gave up 0 bases; unmatched junction bases: 9. Germline V gene data show CDR1 as SGHVS and CDR2 as FQNEAQ. Filled out from reference TRBV7-8 and TRBJ1-3, the complete variable domain reads GAGVSQSPRYKVAKRGQDVALRCDPISGHVSLFWYQQALGQGPEFLTYFQNEAQLDKSGLPSDRFFAERPEGSVSTLKIQRTQQEDSAVYLCASRATGGSSSGNTIYFGEGSWLTVV.

The chain couples TRBV5-6 to TRBJ1-5, with D perhaps matching TRBD1 (5 bases). This CDR3 region has 16 residues. Between the trimmed V and J ends, which lost 3 bases and 6 bases, there was a span of 19 bases. Germline CDR1 and CDR2: SGHDT and YYEEEE. The chain's CDR3 is CASSSLRLQEGQPQHF. In DNA form, the CDR3 reads TGTGCCAGCAGCTCACTTCGGCTACAGGAAGGTCAGCCCCAGCATTTT.

The rearrangement links TRBV6-5 to TRBJ2-2, with D tentatively TRBD1 (5 bases). The V and J ends lost 5 bases and 5 bases respectively, with 12 bases between them. Germline loops: CDR1 MNHEY, CDR2 SVGAGI. CDR3 length: 14 amino acids. The CDR3 sequence: CASSATRVTGELFF. CDR3 bases: TGTGCCAGCAGTGCTACCAGGGTTACCGGGGAGCTGTTTTTT.

CDR3 residues: CARGASNNQPQHF. In DNA form, the CDR3 reads TGTGCCCGGGGGGCTTCGAACAATCAGCCCCAGCATTTT. The V gene is TRBV6-5, the J gene TRBJ1-5; TRBD1 might be the D (6 bases). CDR1 is MNHEY, CDR2 SVGAGI, per germline. CDR3 length: 13 residues. V was shortened by 11 bases and J by 3 bases, with 14 bases between the two germline ends.

The CDR3 DNA sequence: TGTGCCAGCAGTGACGGGACTCCTAGACGCTACGAGCAGTACTTC. Amino acids: CASSDGTPRRYEQYF. The chain recombines TRBV25-1 with TRBJ2-7; possible D gene TRBD2, 6 bases. There are 15 residues in the CDR3. The germline V gene encodes CDR1 MGHDK and CDR2 SYGVNS. V gave up 3 bases and J gave up 3 bases, with 15 bases separating them.

The J gene is TRBJ2-7, the V gene TRBV27; TRBD2 might be the D (5 bases). This CDR3 has 15 residues. V lost 1 base and J lost 0, with 10 bases in between. Germline CDR1 reads MNHEY; CDR2 reads SMNVEV (reference sequence). The CDR3 sequence is CASSLFGESSYEQYF. The CDR3 DNA sequence: TGTGCCAGCAGTTTATTCGGGGAGAGCTCCTACGAGCAGTACTTC.

V and J are TRBV23-1 and TRBJ1-5, with no clear D. TRBV23-1 is classed as an ORF, of uncertain function. V gave up 4 bases and J gave up 4 bases, with 8 bases separating them. The CDR3 covers 13 residues. CDR3 residues: CASSPSQNQPQHF. CDR3 sequence (DNA): TGCGCCAGCAGTCCAAGTCAAAATCAGCCCCAGCATTTT.

This chain uses TRBV6-1 with TRBJ2-2; possible D gene TRBD2, 5 bases. The CDR3 is 15 amino acids. Deletions cut 4 bases from V and 4 bases from J, with 13 bases between. Germline V gene data show CDR1 as MNHNS and CDR2 as SASEGT. The CDR3 protein is CASSGMLAGTGELFF. The DNA for the CDR3 is TGTGCCAGCAGTGGTATGCTAGCCGGCACCGGGGAGCTGTTTTTT.

V usage is TRBV10-3 and J usage is TRBJ2-7, with D tentatively TRBD1 (5 bases). The ends were cut back, 4 bases at V and 6 bases at J, with 16 bases in the middle. Germline CDR1 reads ENHRY; CDR2 reads SYGVKD. The CDR3 sequence is 14 residues long. CDR3 protein: CAISGAGNPSEQYF. CDR3 nucleotides: TGTGCCATCAGTGGGGCAGGGAACCCGTCCGAGCAGTACTTC.

The V gene is TRBV7-3, the J gene TRBJ2-4, with D possibly matching TRBD2 (7 bases). Germline lookup yields CDR1 SGHTA and CDR2 FQGTGA. There are 16 residues in the CDR3. V was clipped by 5 bases and J by 7 bases, with 21 bases between them. The CDR3 protein is CASSPASGGGSNIQYF. CDR3 nucleotides: TGTGCCAGCAGCCCCGCGTCGGGGGGCGGTTCGAACATTCAGTACTTC.

The chain uses TRBV18 and TRBJ2-1; 8 bases align to TRBD2. CDR1 and CDR2 (germline): KGHSH, LQKENI. Losses at the gene ends were 3 bases for V and 4 bases for J; bases not matched to a gene: 11. CDR3 length equals 17 residues. The CDR3 coding sequence is TGTGCCAGCTCACCCAACGGACTAGCCCCTCCGTACAATGAGCAGTTCTTC. Its translation is CASSPNGLAPPYNEQFF.

The rearrangement joins TRBV5-4 to TRBJ2-5, with no clear D. There are 14 residues in the CDR3. Trimming removed 0 bases at V and 2 bases at J, with 8 bases between. CDR1 and CDR2 from the germline V gene are SGHNT and YYREEE (reference sequence). CDR3 residues: CASSLVGRQETQYF. CDR3 DNA sequence: TGTGCCAGCAGCTTGGTGGGTCGGCAAGAGACCCAGTACTTC.

There are a few counts of this clone. The J gene is TRBJ1-2, the V gene TRBV27; TRBD1 is a possible D gene (6 bases). Trimming took off 1 base at V and 8 bases at J, with 20 bases between the two ends. The CDR3 is 16 amino acids. Germline values: CDR1 MNHEY, CDR2 SMNVEV (reference sequence). The CDR3 DNA reads as TGTGCCAGCAGTTTATACGTAGAGGGGGGGGGTGGAGGCTACACCTTC. As protein: CASSLYVEGGGGGYTF.

The chain carries TRBV9 and TRBJ1-2; D may be TRBD1 (5 bases). CDR1 is SGDLS, CDR2 YYNGEE, per germline. This CDR3 has 15 residues. Trimming shortened V by 0 bases and J by 8 bases, and 17 bases separated the two germline ends. The CDR3 reads CASSVGSTDYWGYTF. In nucleotides, the CDR3 is TGTGCCAGCAGCGTAGGATCGACAGATTATTGGGGCTACACCTTC.

This clone has just one count. The rearrangement joins TRBV7-2 to TRBJ1-2; 7 bases map to TRBD1. This CDR3 region has 13 residues. V shed 5 bases, J shed 7 bases, and the junction held 7 bases outside the gene matches. The germline V gene encodes CDR1 SGHTA and CDR2 FQGNSA. The CDR3 nucleotides read TGTGCCAGCAGCGGACAGGCGGTGGGTGGCTACACCTTC. Translating gives CASSGQAVGGYTF.

This clone has just one count. The rearrangement uses TRBV5-1 and TRBJ1-1, with a weak D call TRBD1 (5 bases). V was pared by 0 bases and J by 2 bases, with 11 bases between. Germline lookup yields CDR1 SGHRS and CDR2 YFSETQ. The CDR3 loop spans 15 amino acids. The CDR3 region is CASSLDGGINTEAFF. As DNA, the CDR3 is TGCGCCAGCAGCTTGGATGGGGGAATAAACACTGAAGCTTTCTTT. The complete variable domain, with remaining parts taken from reference TRBV5-1 and TRBJ1-1, reads KAGVTQTPRYLIKTRGQQVTLSCSPISGHRSVSWYQQTPGQGLQFLFEYFSETQRNKGNFPGRFSGRQFSNSRSEMNVSTLELGDSALYLCASSLDGGINTEAFFGQGTRLTVV.

By sample fraction, this clone is medium-sized. The chain recombines TRBV9 with TRBJ2-3; D ambiguous. V lost 0 bases, J lost 0 bases, and 11 bases lay in between. Germline loops: CDR1 SGDLS, CDR2 YYNGEE. The CDR3 runs 16 residues. The CDR3 loop reads CASSVATGRSTDTQYF. CDR3 bases: TGTGCCAGCAGCGTAGCTACGGGCAGGAGCACAGATACGCAGTATTTT.

A single count supports this clone. The chain recombines TRBV7-2 with TRBJ1-6; D possibly corresponds to TRBD1 (5 bases). This CDR3 has 13 residues. From germline, CDR1 is SGHTA and CDR2 FQGNSA. V was clipped by 8 bases and J by 6 bases, with 11 bases between them. The CDR3 spells CASGPQGNSPLHF. DNA of the CDR3: TGTGCCAGCGGGCCGCAGGGTAATTCACCCCTCCACTTT.

The J gene is TRBJ2-7, the V gene TRBV5-4; 9 bases line up with TRBD1. V shed 0 bases and J 2 bases; nucleotides not matched to a gene: 3. CDR3 length: 15 residues. Per the germline V gene, CDR1 is SGHNT and CDR2 is YYREEE (reference sequence). CDR3 nucleotides: TGTGCCAGCAGCTTGGGGGGACAGGGCGCCTACGAGCAGTACTTC. It translates to CASSLGGQGAYEQYF.

The chain is built from TRBV18 and TRBJ2-5; 10 nucleotides agree with TRBD1. With V trimmed by 1 base and J by 5 bases, 7 bases remained unmatched. Germline values: CDR1 KGHSH, CDR2 LQKENI. The CDR3 loop spans 16 amino acids. In DNA form, the CDR3 reads TGTGCCAGCTCACCACGGACTAGGACAGGGGGGGAGACCCAGTACTTC. It encodes CASSPRTRTGGETQYF.

This CDR3 is CASSLDTGVNEKLFF. The DNA of the CDR3 is TGTGCCAGCAGCTTAGATACGGGGGTGAATGAAAAACTGTTTTTT. The chain uses TRBV11-2 and TRBJ1-4, with D tentatively TRBD1 (5 bases). The CDR3 consists of 15 residues. Per germline, CDR1 SGHAT and CDR2 FQNNGV. V shed 0 bases and J shed 5 bases, with 10 bases lying between them.

The V gene is TRBV28, the J gene TRBJ2-2; TRBD1 matches at 8 bases. V trimming: 11 bases; J trimming: 3 bases; junction bases outside the gene matches: 5. Germline V gene data show CDR1 as MDHEN and CDR2 as SYDVKM. This CDR3 spans 13 amino acids. The DNA for the CDR3 is TGTGCCGGCTTGGACAGGGACACCGGGGAGCTGTTTTTT. Amino acids: CAGLDRDTGELFF. Combining the CDR3 with reference TRBV28 and TRBJ2-2 gives the whole variable domain DVKVTQSSRYLVKRTGEKVFLECVQDMDHENMFWYRQDPGLGLRLIYFSYDVKMKEKGDIPEGYSVSREKKERFSLILESASTNQTSMYLCAGLDRDTGELFFGEGSRLTVL.

This chain uses TRBV28 with TRBJ1-1; TRBD1 aligns across 11 bases. Unmatched junction bases numbered 7, after V lost 5 bases and J lost 5 bases. CDR3 size: 15 residues. Germline CDR1 is MDHEN and CDR2 is SYDVKM. The CDR3 protein is CASSPGQGARTEAFF. As DNA, the CDR3 is TGTGCCAGCAGTCCCGGACAGGGGGCGCGGACTGAAGCTTTCTTT. The complete variable domain, with remaining parts taken from reference TRBV28 and TRBJ1-1, reads DVKVTQSSRYLVKRTGEKVFLECVQDMDHENMFWYRQDPGLGLRLIYFSYDVKMKEKGDIPEGYSVSREKKERFSLILESASTNQTSMYLCASSPGQGARTEAFFGQGTRLTVV.

This clone was detected a few times. This chain uses TRBV2 with TRBJ2-7; 8 bases align to TRBD1. Trimming removed 6 bases from V and 3 bases from J; junction bases left unmatched: 4. The CDR3 runs 13 residues. CDR1 and CDR2 from the germline V gene are SNHLY and FYNNEI. CDR3 amino acids: CASREDRDYEQYF. The CDR3 DNA reads TGTGCCAGCAGGGAGGACAGGGACTACGAGCAGTACTTC. Full variable domain (rest looked up from reference TRBV2 and TRBJ2-7): EPEVTQTPSHQVTQMGQEVILRCVPISNHLYFYWYRQILGQKVEFLVSFYNNEISEKSEIFDDQFSVERPDGSNFTLKIRSTKLEDSAMYFCASREDRDYEQYFGPGTRLTVT.

The genes are TRBV2 and TRBJ2-1; 8 bases map to TRBD2. This CDR3 spans 14 amino acids. CDR1 is SNHLY, CDR2 FYNNEI, per germline. Trimming removed 2 bases from V and 7 bases from J; junction bases left unmatched: 4. The CDR3 sequence: CASSERGGGNEQFF. CDR3 DNA: TGTGCCAGCAGTGAACGGGGGGGCGGAAATGAGCAGTTCTTC.

The chain combines TRBV19 with TRBJ2-3, with a possible D match to TRBD2 (5 bases). The length of the CDR3 is 15 residues. Trimming left V 4 bases short and J 1 base short, with 12 bases between. Germline loops: CDR1 LNHDA, CDR2 SQIVND (reference sequence). CDR3 coding DNA: TGTGCCAGTAGTAGAGGGTCTGCCGGCACAGATACGCAGTATTTT. This translates into CASSRGSAGTDTQYF. Filled out from reference TRBV19 and TRBJ2-3, the complete variable domain reads DGGITQSPKYLFRKEGQNVTLSCEQNLNHDAMYWYRQDPGQGLRLIYYSQIVNDFQKGDIAEGYSVSREKKESFPLTVTSAQKNPTAFYLCASSRGSAGTDTQYFGPGTRLTVL.

This clone was picked up one time. The rearrangement joins TRBV5-1 to TRBJ1-1; D might be TRBD1 (6 bases). This CDR3 is 18 amino acids long. Germline V gene data show CDR1 as SGHRS and CDR2 as YFSETQ. The V and J ends lost 0 bases and 1 base respectively, with 19 bases between them. CDR3 DNA sequence: TGCGCCAGCAGCTTGGCCCGGTTCGGACAGACAAAGAACACTGAAGCTTTCTTT. It encodes CASSLARFGQTKNTEAFF.

The V call is TRBV2, the J call TRBJ2-5; 9 bases line up with TRBD2. The CDR3 extends over 14 amino acids. V lost 10 bases, J lost 4 bases, and 10 bases stayed unmatched. Germline CDR1 reads SNHLY; CDR2 reads FYNNEI. In DNA, the CDR3 is TGTGCCACAGGAGCGGGGGGCCGGAGAGAGACCCAGTACTTC. Translated: CATGAGGRRETQYF.

The gene calls are TRBV2 and TRBJ1-4, with D possibly being TRBD1 (5 bases). V was pared by 6 bases and J by 4 bases, with 12 bases between. The CDR3 sequence is 14 residues long. Germline CDR1 reads SNHLY; CDR2 reads FYNNEI. CDR3 protein: CASRAPGLNEKLFF. Written as DNA, the CDR3 is TGTGCCAGCAGGGCCCCAGGGCTTAATGAAAAACTGTTTTTT.

The rearrangement joins TRBV6-5 to TRBJ2-7, with TRBD2 identical over 8 bases. CDR1 and CDR2 from the germline V gene are MNHEY and SVGAGI. V shed 8 bases, J shed 2 bases, and the junction held 5 bases outside the gene matches. CDR3 length: 13 residues. DNA of the CDR3: TGTGCCAGCCGGGGGGGACTAACCTACGAGCAGTACTTC. This codes for CASRGGLTYEQYF.

The V and J genes are TRBV29-1 and TRBJ2-1, with 7 bases that match TRBD1. CDR1 is SQVTM and CDR2 is ANQGSEA in the germline V gene. The trim removed 7 bases at V and 8 bases at J, leaving 8 bases unmatched. The CDR3 extends over 12 amino acids. The CDR3 nucleotides are TGCAGCGCTAAAACAGGGGTAGATGAGCAGTTCTTC. This encodes CSAKTGVDEQFF.